Presented here are 7 T cell receptor beta chains from one specimen sequenced in a study of blood T cell repertoires in COVID-19. Only in-frame clones appear in the TCRdb table, and some are missing; sequencing was by immunoSEQ multiplex PCR. The sample includes 150,000 to 200,000 clones, roughly 84% of them seen just once. The sample comprised PBMCs or T cells enriched from blood (not recorded which). The receptors here all came from a man between 65 and 85 years old who had been exposed to COVID-19.

This chain joins TRBV2 and TRBJ2-5; TRBD1 is a possible D gene (6 bases). CDR1 is SNHLY, CDR2 FYNNEI, per germline. This CDR3 comprises 15 residues. V was pared by 1 base and J by 5 bases, with 14 bases between. CDR3 bases: TGTGCCAGCAGTGAAGGCCCGAACAGGGTGGAGACCCAGTACTTC. Translating it yields CASSEGPNRVETQYF.

CDR3 region: CASSQTQGYGGYTF. The CDR3 DNA is TGCGCCAGCAGCCAAACACAGGGGTACGGTGGCTACACCTTC. This chain uses TRBV4-3 with TRBJ1-2, with 7 bases aligning to TRBD1. V was clipped by 2 bases and J by 7 bases; unmatched bases: 7. Germline-derived CDR1 and CDR2 are LGHNA and YSLEER. The CDR3 covers 14 residues.

This chain joins TRBV19 and TRBJ2-1; D might be TRBD1 (6 bases). The CDR3 is 18 residues long. Trimming removed 3 bases from V and 0 bases from J, with 18 bases in between. Germline lookup yields CDR1 LNHDA and CDR2 SQIVND (reference sequence). This CDR3 is CASSIIMGRGHSYNEQFF. The CDR3 bases are TGTGCCAGTAGTATTATTATGGGCAGGGGCCACTCCTACAATGAGCAGTTCTTC.

The chain combines TRBV7-2 with TRBJ1-1, with unresolved D. The CDR3 totals 14 residues. CDR1 is SGHTA and CDR2 is FQGNSA in the germline V gene. Deletions cut 6 bases from V and 1 base from J, with 12 bases between. CDR3 region: CASSSLLANTEAFF. For the CDR3, the DNA is TGTGCCAGCAGTTCCCTCTTGGCGAACACTGAAGCTTTCTTT.

The rearrangement joins TRBV5-1 to TRBJ1-2; the D is unclear. CDR3 length equals 14 residues. The germline gives CDR1 SGHRS, CDR2 YFSETQ. Deletions cut 4 bases from V and 4 bases from J, with 14 bases between. In nucleotides, the CDR3 is TGCGCCAGCAGCCCTGAACCGCCGGGCTATGGCTACACCTTC. Its protein product is CASSPEPPGYGYTF.

About this clone itself: Other nucleotide sequences from this sample produce the same CDR3. This chain links TRBV5-1 with TRBJ1-1; TRBD1 matches at 11 bases. After removal of 2 bases from V and 0 bases from J, the junction contained 3 bases not matched to a gene. CDR3 length: 16 residues. CDR1 is SGHRS and CDR2 is YFSETQ in the germline V gene. The CDR3 is CASSLGQGAMNTEAFF. The CDR3 bases are TGCGCCAGCAGCTTAGGACAGGGGGCGATGAACACTGAAGCTTTCTTT.

The gene calls are TRBV7-8 and TRBJ1-2; D not certain. This CDR3 region has 16 residues. CDR1 and CDR2 (germline): SGHVS, FQNEAQ. The V gene lost 5 bases and the J gene lost 4 bases, with 20 bases spanning the gap. The DNA of the CDR3 is TGTGCCAGCAGCCCCTTGGGTGGGGAGGTAGTCTATGGCTACACCTTC. Amino acids: CASSPLGGEVVYGYTF.